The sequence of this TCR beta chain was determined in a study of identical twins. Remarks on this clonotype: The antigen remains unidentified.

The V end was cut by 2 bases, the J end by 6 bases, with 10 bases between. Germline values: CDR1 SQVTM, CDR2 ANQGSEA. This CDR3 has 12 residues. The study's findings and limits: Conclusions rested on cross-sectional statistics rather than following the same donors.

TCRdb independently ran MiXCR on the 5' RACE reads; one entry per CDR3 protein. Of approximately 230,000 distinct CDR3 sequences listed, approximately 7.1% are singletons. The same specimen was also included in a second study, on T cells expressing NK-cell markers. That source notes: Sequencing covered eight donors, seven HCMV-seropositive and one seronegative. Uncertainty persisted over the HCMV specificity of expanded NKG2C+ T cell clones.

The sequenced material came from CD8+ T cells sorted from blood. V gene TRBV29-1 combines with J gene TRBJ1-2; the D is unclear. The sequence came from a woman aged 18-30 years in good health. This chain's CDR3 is CSVERGVDGYTF. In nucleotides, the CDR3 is TGCAGCGTTGAACGTGGGGTTGATGGCTACACCTTC.